A selection of T cell receptor beta chains follows, all from one sample in a study of blood T cell repertoires in COVID-19. Profiling relied on immunoSEQ multiplex PCR, and the TCRdb table lists in-frame clones only, not all of them. The profile covers around 220,000 clones, with around 90% appearing a single time and about 16% taken by the ten largest. The sample taken for sequencing was PBMCs or T cells enriched from blood (not recorded which). The receptors were sampled from a young man who had been exposed to COVID-19. The conserved cysteine and the conserved F or W are not part of the CDR3 here. Each record gives: CDR3 length, V gene, D gene, J gene, CDR3 protein. The D gene is left open where the match is weak.

>12|TRBV5-4|-|TRBJ2-7
ASSQEQLGYEQY
>9|TRBV7-9|-|TRBJ1-1
ASSTNTEAF
>13|TRBV2|TRBD1|TRBJ1-6
ASKDRDGYNSPLH
>12|TRBV7-2|-|TRBJ1-4
ASSLVVVNEKLF
>13|TRBV19|TRBD1|TRBJ2-4
ASSITSGGKNIQY
>13|TRBV15|TRBD1|TRBJ1-5
ATSRVSGQGPPQH
>13|TRBV7-2|-|TRBJ1-6
ASRERGSYNSPLH
>12|TRBV18|-|TRBJ2-7
ASSTGSSAYEQY
>13|TRBV5-4|-|TRBJ2-2
ASSLWEWGTGELF
>12|TRBV6-5|TRBD1|TRBJ1-2
ASSYSGTGVGYT
>14|TRBV19|-|TRBJ1-5
ASSIGGLGGNQPQH
>10|TRBV12-3/TRBV12-4|-|TRBJ1-3
ASSFPGNTIY
>13|TRBV27|-|TRBJ1-5
ASSGSQGWDQPQH
>13|TRBV9|TRBD2|TRBJ2-1
ASSVLAGGSDEQF
>13|TRBV4-1|TRBD1|TRBJ1-4
ASSEGTAWNEKLF
>11|TRBV6-2/TRBV6-3|-|TRBJ1-2
ASSSLATGGYT
>14|TRBV9|TRBD2|TRBJ2-2
ASSVGLAGGTGELF
>7|TRBV10-3|-|TRBJ1-1
ATTGGAF
>12|TRBV19|-|TRBJ2-7
ASSQGRAWYEQY
>14|TRBV5-1|TRBD2|TRBJ2-5
ASSPRLAGRQETQY
>13|TRBV4-2|TRBD2|TRBJ2-5
ASSLLAGGQETQY
>12|TRBV18|-|TRBJ1-3
ASSPTSSGNTIY
>9|TRBV6-5|-|TRBJ2-7
ASTGSYEQY
>13|TRBV6-5|-|TRBJ2-3
ASRGLESGTDTQY
>11|TRBV3-1/TRBV3-2|TRBD1|TRBJ1-1
ASAQGVRTEAF
>14|TRBV2|TRBD2|TRBJ2-3
ASSQTSGGAEDTQY
>11|TRBV12-5|-|TRBJ2-3
ASGSQSTDTQY
>11|TRBV7-2|TRBD1|TRBJ2-5
ASRGQDQETQY
>15|TRBV4-1|TRBD2|TRBJ2-3
ASSVLASGGGRDTQY
>14|TRBV7-3|-|TRBJ2-5
ASSLGGAGTDSAQY
>12|TRBV7-9|TRBD1|TRBJ2-7
ASSQGQGPYEQY
>13|TRBV11-2|TRBD1|TRBJ1-2
ASSSPRDRVYGYT
>14|TRBV9|TRBD1|TRBJ1-4
ASSSFRTGFNEKLF
>13|TRBV7-2|-|TRBJ2-1
ASSFGGALNSEQF
>14|TRBV11-2|TRBD1|TRBJ2-4
ASSSGQGQNVNIQY
>14|TRBV14|-|TRBJ1-1
ASSQDLTSQATEAF
>13|TRBV6-5|TRBD1|TRBJ2-7
ASSYRTGMRYEQY
>15|TRBV24-1|TRBD2|TRBJ2-2
ATSDVPSGLNTGELF
>14|TRBV4-2|TRBD2|TRBJ2-3
ASSPSLAGGRDTQY
>12|TRBV6-5|TRBD2|TRBJ2-7
ASTGGVVSYEQY
>11|TRBV12-3/TRBV12-4|-|TRBJ1-2
ASSFSAPYGYT
>13|TRBV27|-|TRBJ2-5
ASSEWAMGQETQY